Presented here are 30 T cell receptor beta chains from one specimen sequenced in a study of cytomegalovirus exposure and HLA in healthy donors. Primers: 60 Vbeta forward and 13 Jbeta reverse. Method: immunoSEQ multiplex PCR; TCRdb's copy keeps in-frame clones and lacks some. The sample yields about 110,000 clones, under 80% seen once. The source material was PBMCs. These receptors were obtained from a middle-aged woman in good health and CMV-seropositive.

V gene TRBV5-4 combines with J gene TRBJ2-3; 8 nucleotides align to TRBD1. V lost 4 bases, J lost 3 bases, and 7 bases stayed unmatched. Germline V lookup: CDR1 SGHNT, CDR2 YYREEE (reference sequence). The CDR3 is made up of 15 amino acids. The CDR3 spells CASSGNRGRTDTQYF. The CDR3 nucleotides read TGTGCCAGCAGCGGAAACAGGGGGAGGACAGATACGCAGTATTTT.

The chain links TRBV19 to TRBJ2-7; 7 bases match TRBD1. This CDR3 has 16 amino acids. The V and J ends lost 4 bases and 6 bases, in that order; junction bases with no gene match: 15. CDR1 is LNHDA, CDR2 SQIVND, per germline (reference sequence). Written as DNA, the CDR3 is TGTGCCAGTAGTACTGCCACCGACAGGGTCCGGGGCGAGCAGTACTTC. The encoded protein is CASSTATDRVRGEQYF.

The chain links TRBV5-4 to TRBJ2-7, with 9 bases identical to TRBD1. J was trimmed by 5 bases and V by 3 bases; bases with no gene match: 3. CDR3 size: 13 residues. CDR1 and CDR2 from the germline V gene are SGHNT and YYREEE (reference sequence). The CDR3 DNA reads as TGTGCCAGCAGCTCCGGACAGGGGAACGAGCAGTACTTC. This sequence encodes CASSSGQGNEQYF. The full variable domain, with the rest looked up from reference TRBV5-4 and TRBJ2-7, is ETGVTQSPTHLIKTRGQQVTLRCSSQSGHNTVSWYQQALGQGPQFIFQYYREEENGRGNFPPRFSGLQFPNYSSELNVNALELDDSALYLCASSSGQGNEQYFGPGTRLTVT.

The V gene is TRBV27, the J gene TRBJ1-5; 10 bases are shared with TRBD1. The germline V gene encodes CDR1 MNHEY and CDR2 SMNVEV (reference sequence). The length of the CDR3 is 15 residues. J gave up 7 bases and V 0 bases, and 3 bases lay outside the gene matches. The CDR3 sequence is CASSLSTGGGQPQHF. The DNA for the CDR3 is TGTGCCAGCAGTTTATCGACAGGGGGCGGACAGCCCCAGCATTTT.

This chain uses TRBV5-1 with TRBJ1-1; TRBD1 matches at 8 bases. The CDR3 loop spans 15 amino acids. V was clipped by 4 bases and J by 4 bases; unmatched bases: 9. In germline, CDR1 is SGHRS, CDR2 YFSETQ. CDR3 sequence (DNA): TGCGCCAGCAGCGGCAGGGGGCTTAACGGCACTGAAGCTTTCTTT. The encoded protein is CASSGRGLNGTEAFF. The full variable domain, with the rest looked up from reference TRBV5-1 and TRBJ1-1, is KAGVTQTPRYLIKTRGQQVTLSCSPISGHRSVSWYQQTPGQGLQFLFEYFSETQRNKGNFPGRFSGRQFSNSRSEMNVSTLELGDSALYLCASSGRGLNGTEAFFGQGTRLTVV.

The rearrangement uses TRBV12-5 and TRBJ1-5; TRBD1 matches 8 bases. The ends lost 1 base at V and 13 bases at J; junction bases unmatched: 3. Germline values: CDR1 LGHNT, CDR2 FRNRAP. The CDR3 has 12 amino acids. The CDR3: CASGLAGQGQHF. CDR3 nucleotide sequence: TGTGCTAGTGGTTTGGCCGGACAGGGACAGCATTTT.

CDR3 DNA sequence: TGTGCCAGCAGCGTAGTCCCTTCGCGGTCAGGGGATGAAAAACTGTTTTTT. Protein product: CASSVVPSRSGDEKLFF. The chain carries TRBV9 and TRBJ1-4; tentative D call: TRBD1 (6 bases). Per germline, CDR1 SGDLS and CDR2 YYNGEE. This CDR3 region has 17 residues. Trimming removed 0 bases at V and 6 bases at J, with 18 bases between.

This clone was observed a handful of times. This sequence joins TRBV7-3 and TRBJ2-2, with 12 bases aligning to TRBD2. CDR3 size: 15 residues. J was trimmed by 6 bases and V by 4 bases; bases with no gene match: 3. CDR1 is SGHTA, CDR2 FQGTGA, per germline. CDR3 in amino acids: CASSSTSGGPGELFF. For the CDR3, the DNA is TGTGCCAGCAGCTCGACTAGCGGGGGACCCGGGGAGCTGTTTTTT.

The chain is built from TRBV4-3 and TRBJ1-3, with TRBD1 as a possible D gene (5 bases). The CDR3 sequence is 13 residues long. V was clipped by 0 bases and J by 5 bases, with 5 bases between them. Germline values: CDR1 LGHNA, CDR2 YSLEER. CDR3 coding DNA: TGCGCCAGCAGCCAAGAGGGGCGAAACACCATATATTTT. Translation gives CASSQEGRNTIYF.

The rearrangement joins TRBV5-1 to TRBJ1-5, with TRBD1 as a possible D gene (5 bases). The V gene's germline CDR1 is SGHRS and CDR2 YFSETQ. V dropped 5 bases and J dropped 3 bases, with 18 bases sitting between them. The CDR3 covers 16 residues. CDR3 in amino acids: CASSLAPGDHNQPQHF. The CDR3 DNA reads TGCGCCAGCAGTTTAGCCCCGGGGGACCACAATCAGCCCCAGCATTTT.

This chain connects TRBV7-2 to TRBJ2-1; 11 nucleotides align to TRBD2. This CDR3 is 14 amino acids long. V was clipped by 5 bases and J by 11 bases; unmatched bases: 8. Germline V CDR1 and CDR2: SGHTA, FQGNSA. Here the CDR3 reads CASSRQLAGAQQFF. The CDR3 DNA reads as TGTGCCAGCAGCAGACAACTAGCGGGGGCCCAGCAGTTCTTC.

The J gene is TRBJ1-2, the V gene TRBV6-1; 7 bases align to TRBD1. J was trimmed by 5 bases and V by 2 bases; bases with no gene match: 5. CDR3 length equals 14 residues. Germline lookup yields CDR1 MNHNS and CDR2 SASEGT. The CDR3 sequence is CASSESDRWYGYTF. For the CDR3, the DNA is TGTGCCAGCAGTGAATCGGACAGGTGGTATGGCTACACCTTC.

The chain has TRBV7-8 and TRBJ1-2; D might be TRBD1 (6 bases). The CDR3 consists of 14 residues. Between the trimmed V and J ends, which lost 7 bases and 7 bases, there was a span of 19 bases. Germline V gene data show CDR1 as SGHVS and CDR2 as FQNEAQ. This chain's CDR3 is CASTPRGFLSGYTF. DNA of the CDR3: TGTGCCAGCACCCCCAGGGGTTTCCTATCTGGCTACACCTTC.

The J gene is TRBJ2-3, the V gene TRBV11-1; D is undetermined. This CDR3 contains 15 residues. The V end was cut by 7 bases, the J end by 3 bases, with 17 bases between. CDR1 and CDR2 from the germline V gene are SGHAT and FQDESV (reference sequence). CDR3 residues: CASTPTASDTDTQYF. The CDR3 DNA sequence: TGTGCCAGCACCCCAACGGCGAGCGATACAGATACGCAGTATTTT.

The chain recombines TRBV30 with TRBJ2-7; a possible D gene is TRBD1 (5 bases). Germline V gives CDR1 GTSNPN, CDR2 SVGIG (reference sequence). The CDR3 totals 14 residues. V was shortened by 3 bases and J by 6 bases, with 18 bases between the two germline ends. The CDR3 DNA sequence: TGTGCCTGGAGCCTCCAGGGAATAATACGCGAGCAGTACTTC. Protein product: CAWSLQGIIREQYF. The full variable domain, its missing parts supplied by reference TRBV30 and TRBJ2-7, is SQTIHQWPATLVQPVGSPLSLECTVEGTSNPNLYWYRQAAGRGLQLLFYSVGIGQISSEVPQNLSASRPQDRQFILSSKKLLLSDSGFYLCAWSLQGIIREQYFGPGTRLTVT.

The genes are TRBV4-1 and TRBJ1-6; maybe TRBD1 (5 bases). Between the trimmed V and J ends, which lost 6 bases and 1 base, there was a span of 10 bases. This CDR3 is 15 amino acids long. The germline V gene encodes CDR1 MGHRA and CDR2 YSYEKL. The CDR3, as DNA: TGCGCCAGCAGGCCTACAGGATCCTATAATTCACCCCTCCACTTT. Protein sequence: CASRPTGSYNSPLHF.

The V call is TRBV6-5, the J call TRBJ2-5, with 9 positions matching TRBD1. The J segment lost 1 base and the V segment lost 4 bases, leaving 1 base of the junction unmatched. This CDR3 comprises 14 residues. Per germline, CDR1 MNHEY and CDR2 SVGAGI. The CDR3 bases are TGTGCCAGCAGTTTGGGACAGGGCCAAGAGACCCAGTACTTC. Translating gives CASSLGQGQETQYF.

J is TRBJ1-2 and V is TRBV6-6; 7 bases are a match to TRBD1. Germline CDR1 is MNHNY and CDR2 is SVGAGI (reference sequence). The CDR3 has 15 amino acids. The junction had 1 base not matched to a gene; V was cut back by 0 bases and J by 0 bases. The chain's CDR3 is CASSYSTGTNYGYTF. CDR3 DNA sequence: TGTGCCAGCAGTTACTCGACAGGGACTAACTATGGCTACACCTTC.

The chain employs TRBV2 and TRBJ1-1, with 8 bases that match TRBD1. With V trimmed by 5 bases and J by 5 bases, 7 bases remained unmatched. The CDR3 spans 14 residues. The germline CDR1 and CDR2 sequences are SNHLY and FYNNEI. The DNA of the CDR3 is TGTGCCAGCAGTCTAGGTGGACAGGGTACTGAAGCTTTCTTT. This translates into CASSLGGQGTEAFF.

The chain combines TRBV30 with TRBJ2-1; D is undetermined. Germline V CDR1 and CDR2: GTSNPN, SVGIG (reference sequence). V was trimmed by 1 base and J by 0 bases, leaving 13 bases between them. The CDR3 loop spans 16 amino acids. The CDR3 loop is CAWSASGLSSYNEQFF. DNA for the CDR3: TGTGCCTGGAGTGCGTCAGGTCTAAGCTCCTACAATGAGCAGTTCTTC.

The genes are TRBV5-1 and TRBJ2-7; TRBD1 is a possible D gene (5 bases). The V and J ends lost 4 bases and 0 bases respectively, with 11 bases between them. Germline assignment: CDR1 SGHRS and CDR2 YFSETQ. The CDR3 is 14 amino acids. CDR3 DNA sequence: TGCGCCAGCAGCCCCAGGGCGAGCTCCTACGAGCAGTACTTC. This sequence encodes CASSPRASSYEQYF.

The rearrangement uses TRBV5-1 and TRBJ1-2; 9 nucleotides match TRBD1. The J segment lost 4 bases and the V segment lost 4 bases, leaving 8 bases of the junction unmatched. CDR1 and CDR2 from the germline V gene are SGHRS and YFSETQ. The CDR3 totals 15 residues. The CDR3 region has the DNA TGCGCCAGCAGCCCCGGGGACAGGGTGGGCTATGGCTACACCTTC. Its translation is CASSPGDRVGYGYTF.

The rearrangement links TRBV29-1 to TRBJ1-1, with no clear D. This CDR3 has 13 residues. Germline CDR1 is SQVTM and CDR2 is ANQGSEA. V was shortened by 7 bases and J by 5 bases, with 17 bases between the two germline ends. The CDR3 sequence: CSASSGVLTEAFF. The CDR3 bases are TGCAGCGCTAGCTCTGGGGTATTAACTGAAGCTTTCTTT.

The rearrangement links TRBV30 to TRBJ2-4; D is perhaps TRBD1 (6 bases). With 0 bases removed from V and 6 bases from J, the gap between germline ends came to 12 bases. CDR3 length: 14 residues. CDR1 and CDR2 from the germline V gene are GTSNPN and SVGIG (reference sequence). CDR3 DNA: TGTGCCTGGAGTGTGCAGGGGTTGGGAAACATTCAGTACTTC. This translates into CAWSVQGLGNIQYF.

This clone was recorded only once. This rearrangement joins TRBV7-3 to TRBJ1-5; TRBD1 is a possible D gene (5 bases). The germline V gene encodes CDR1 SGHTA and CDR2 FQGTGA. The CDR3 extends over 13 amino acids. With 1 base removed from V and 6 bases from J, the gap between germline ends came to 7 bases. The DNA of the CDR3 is TGTGCCAGCAGCTTAAATGGGGCTCAGCCCCAGCATTTT. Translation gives CASSLNGAQPQHF.

This CDR3 is CASSPLDGNRLNYGYTF. In nucleotides, the CDR3 is TGTGCCAGCAGCCCCCTTGATGGGAACAGGCTCAACTATGGCTACACCTTC. The V call is TRBV5-8, the J call TRBJ1-2, with TRBD1 as a possible D gene (5 bases). The CDR3 has 17 amino acids. V lost 4 bases and J lost 2, with 21 bases in between. The germline CDR1 and CDR2 sequences are SGHTS and YDEGEE.

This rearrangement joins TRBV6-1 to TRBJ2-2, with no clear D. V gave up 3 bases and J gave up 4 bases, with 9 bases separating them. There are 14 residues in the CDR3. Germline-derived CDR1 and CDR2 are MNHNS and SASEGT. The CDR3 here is CASSDLQTTGELFF. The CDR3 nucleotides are TGTGCCAGCAGTGATTTACAGACCACCGGGGAGCTGTTTTTT.

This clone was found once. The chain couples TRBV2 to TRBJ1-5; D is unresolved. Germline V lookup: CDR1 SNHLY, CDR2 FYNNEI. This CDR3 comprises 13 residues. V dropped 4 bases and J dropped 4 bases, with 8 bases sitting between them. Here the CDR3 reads CASSVSPNQPQHF. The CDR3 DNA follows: TGTGCCAGCAGTGTTTCCCCGAATCAGCCCCAGCATTTT.

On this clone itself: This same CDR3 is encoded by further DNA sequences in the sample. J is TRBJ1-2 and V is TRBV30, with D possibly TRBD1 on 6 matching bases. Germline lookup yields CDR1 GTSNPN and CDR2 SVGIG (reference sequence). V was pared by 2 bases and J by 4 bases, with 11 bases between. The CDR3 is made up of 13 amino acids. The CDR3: CAWSRDRPYGYTF. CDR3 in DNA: TGTGCCTGGAGTAGAGACAGGCCCTATGGCTACACCTTC.

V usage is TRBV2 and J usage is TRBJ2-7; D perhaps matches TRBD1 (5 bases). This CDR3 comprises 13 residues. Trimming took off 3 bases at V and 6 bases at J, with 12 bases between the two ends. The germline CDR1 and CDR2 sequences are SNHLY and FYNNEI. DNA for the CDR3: TGTGCCAGCAGTGACGTCCCAAGGGGCGAGCAGTACTTC. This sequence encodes CASSDVPRGEQYF.